This T cell receptor beta chain was documented in a study of CD8 T cells in Susac syndrome. V lost 0 bases and J 4 bases, leaving 13 bases between the germline ends. CDR1 is PRHDT, CDR2 FYEKMQ, per germline (reference sequence). The CDR3 covers 15 residues. When the RNA was reverse transcribed, random hexamers were used with an input of roughly 0.45 to 1 ug. Across 54 Vbeta and 13 Jbeta, immunoSEQ multiplex PCR amplified TCR beta CDR3. TCRdb independently ran MiXCR on the immunoSEQ multiplex PCR reads; one entry per CDR3 protein. Of 100,000 or so distinct CDR3 sequences in the sample, about 96% were seen once.

V gene TRBV13 combines with J gene TRBJ2-7; D may be TRBD2 (7 bases). This clonotype was obtained from a human donor with Susac syndrome. Sequenced material: CD8+ T cells from PBMCs. The CDR3 nucleotides read TGTGCCAGCAGCTTAGGAGCGGGACAAATTTACGAGCAGTACTTC. It specifies CASSLGAGQIYEQYF.